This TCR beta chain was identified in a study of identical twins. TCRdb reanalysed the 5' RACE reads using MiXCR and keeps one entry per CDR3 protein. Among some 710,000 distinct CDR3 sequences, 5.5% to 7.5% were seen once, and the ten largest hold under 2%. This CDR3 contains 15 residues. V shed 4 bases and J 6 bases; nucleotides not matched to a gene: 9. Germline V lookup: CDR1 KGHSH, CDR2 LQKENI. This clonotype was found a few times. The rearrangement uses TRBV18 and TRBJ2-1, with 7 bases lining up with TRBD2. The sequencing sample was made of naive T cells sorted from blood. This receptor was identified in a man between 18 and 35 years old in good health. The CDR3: CASSRLAEYPNEQFF. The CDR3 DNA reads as TGTGCCAGCTCACGTCTAGCGGAATACCCCAATGAGCAGTTCTTC.